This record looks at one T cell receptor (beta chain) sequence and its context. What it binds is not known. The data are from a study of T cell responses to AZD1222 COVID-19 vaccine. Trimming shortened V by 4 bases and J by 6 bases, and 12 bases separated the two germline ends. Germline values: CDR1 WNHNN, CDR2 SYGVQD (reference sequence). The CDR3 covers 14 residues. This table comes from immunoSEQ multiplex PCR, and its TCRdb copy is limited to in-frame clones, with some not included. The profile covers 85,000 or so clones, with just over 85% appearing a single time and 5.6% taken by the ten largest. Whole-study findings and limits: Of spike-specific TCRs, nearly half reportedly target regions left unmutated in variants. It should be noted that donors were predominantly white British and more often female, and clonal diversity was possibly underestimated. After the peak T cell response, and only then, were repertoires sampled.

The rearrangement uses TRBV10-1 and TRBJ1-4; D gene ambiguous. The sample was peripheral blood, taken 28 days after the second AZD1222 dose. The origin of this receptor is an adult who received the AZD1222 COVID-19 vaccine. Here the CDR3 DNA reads TGCGCCAGCAGTGGAGGACGGCGCGATGAAAAACTGTTTTTT. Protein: CASSGGRRDEKLFF.